These 27 T cell receptor beta chains originate from one sample sequenced in a study of control samples from healthy donors and cancer patients. Profiling relied on immunoSEQ multiplex PCR, and the TCRdb table lists in-frame clones only, not all of them. The sample contains 70,000 to 75,000 clones, about 94% of which appear only once. Source material: blood. The source of these receptors is a woman in her twenties or thirties in good health.

V and J are TRBV6-6 and TRBJ1-1, with unresolved D. The V end lost 2 bases, the J end lost 0 bases, and 13 bases lay between the germline ends. CDR3 length equals 16 residues. Looked up from germline, CDR1 is MNHNY and CDR2 is SVGAGI (reference sequence). The CDR3 reads CASSYPFDTVNTEAFF. CDR3 coding DNA: TGTGCCAGCAGTTACCCCTTCGACACCGTGAACACTGAAGCTTTCTTT.

As concerns this clone: Within the sample, other DNA sequences also encode this same CDR3. Here the CDR3 DNA reads TGTGCCAGCAGCTTTCAGGGCTCTGATGATGAGCAGTTCTTC. Protein sequence: CASSFQGSDDEQFF. The chain employs TRBV5-4 and TRBJ2-1; D is possibly TRBD1 (5 bases). Germline-derived CDR1 and CDR2 are SGHNT and YYREEE (reference sequence). CDR3 length: 14 amino acids. V dropped 2 bases and J dropped 8 bases, with 14 bases sitting between them. Supplemented by reference TRBV5-4 and TRBJ2-1, the full variable domain reads ETGVTQSPTHLIKTRGQQVTLRCSSQSGHNTVSWYQQALGQGPQFIFQYYREEENGRGNFPPRFSGLQFPNYSSELNVNALELDDSALYLCASSFQGSDDEQFFGPGTRLTVL.

This clone has a handful of counts. The chain is built from TRBV3-1 (or the pseudogene TRBV3-2) and TRBJ2-5; 9 nucleotides line up with TRBD2. J gave up 2 bases and V 2 bases, and 6 bases lay outside the gene matches. CDR3 size: 16 residues. CDR1 and CDR2 from the germline V gene are LGHDT and YNNKEL (reference sequence). The CDR3 region has the DNA TGTGCCAGCAGCCAACAACTAGCGGGCCCACAAGAGACCCAGTACTTC. Its protein product is CASSQQLAGPQETQYF.

This clone was counted once. The V and J genes are TRBV3-1 (or the pseudogene TRBV3-2) and TRBJ2-1; 11 bases agree with TRBD2. CDR3 length: 14 residues. Germline CDR1 is LGHDT and CDR2 is YNNKEL (reference sequence). The trim removed 0 bases at V and 8 bases at J, leaving 0 bases unmatched. CDR3 nucleotides: TGTGCCAGCAGCCAAGAACTAGCGGGGGATGAGCAGTTCTTC. It translates to CASSQELAGDEQFF.

The chain recombines TRBV20-1 with TRBJ2-5, with a possible D match to TRBD2 (6 bases). Germline V gives CDR1 DFQATT, CDR2 SNEGSKA (reference sequence). V was shortened by 7 bases and J by 2 bases, with 8 bases between the two germline ends. The CDR3 runs 11 residues. The CDR3 protein is CSVAGQETQYF. DNA of the CDR3: TGCAGTGTGGCGGGACAAGAGACCCAGTACTTC.

The rearrangement uses TRBV2 and TRBJ1-5; a possible D gene is TRBD1 (6 bases). V lost 5 bases to trimming and J lost 2 bases, with 13 bases between them. The CDR3 totals 15 residues. CDR1 and CDR2 (germline): SNHLY, FYNNEI. The chain's CDR3 is CASSTQGGGNQPQHF. The CDR3 region has the DNA TGTGCCAGCAGTACACAGGGAGGAGGCAATCAGCCCCAGCATTTT.

The V call is TRBV15, the J call TRBJ1-2; 8 bases fit TRBD1. The V gene's germline CDR1 is LNHNV and CDR2 YYDKDF (reference sequence). V dropped 5 bases and J dropped 5; count of bases not matched to a gene: 4. There are 13 residues in the CDR3. CDR3 nucleotides: TGTGCCACCAGCCGGGACAGGAGATATGGCTACACCTTC. Translated: CATSRDRRYGYTF.

CDR3 sequence: CSASGPWEGSYGYTF. The CDR3 DNA reads TGCAGTGCTAGTGGGCCTTGGGAGGGGTCCTATGGCTACACCTTC. The chain couples TRBV20-1 to TRBJ1-2, with a tentative D call TRBD1 (5 bases). The V gene's germline CDR1 is DFQATT and CDR2 SNEGSKA (reference sequence). The V gene lost 3 bases and the J gene lost 4 bases, with 18 bases spanning the gap. This CDR3 has 15 amino acids.

This chain uses TRBV7-9 with TRBJ1-2, with D perhaps matching TRBD1 (6 bases). This CDR3 contains 18 residues. V shed 4 bases and J shed 2 bases, with 23 bases lying between them. Germline V gene lookup returns CDR1 SEHNR and CDR2 FQNEAQ (reference sequence). The CDR3 sequence: CASSSPGGQHTPNYGYTF. CDR3 DNA: TGTGCCAGCAGCTCCCCGGGAGGACAGCATACTCCCAACTATGGCTACACCTTC.

This chain uses TRBV4-2 with TRBJ1-1; perhaps TRBD1 as D (5 bases). The V gene lost 1 base and the J gene lost 4 bases, with 10 bases spanning the gap. The CDR3 is 14 residues long. The germline gives CDR1 LGHNA, CDR2 YNFKEQ. CDR3 nucleotide sequence: TGTGCCAGCAGCCAAGGGGGGGTGGGCACTGAAGCTTTCTTT. Encoded protein: CASSQGGVGTEAFF.

This chain joins TRBV6-9 and TRBJ2-5; either TRBD1 or TRBD2 may supply D (5 bases each). The CDR3 is made up of 16 amino acids. The germline gives CDR1 MNHGY, CDR2 SVAAGI. Trimming removed 6 bases at V and 5 bases at J, with 22 bases between. CDR3: CASRPGTASVPETQYF. CDR3 coding DNA: TGTGCCAGCAGGCCCGGGACGGCCTCAGTCCCGGAGACCCAGTACTTC.

The V and J genes are TRBV14 and TRBJ2-2; weak D call: TRBD2 (6 bases). The germline V gene encodes CDR1 SGHDN and CDR2 FVKESK. CDR3 length: 15 residues. Trimming took off 0 bases at V and 6 bases at J, with 11 bases between the two ends. CDR3 amino acids: CASSQDVGGAGELFF. CDR3 DNA: TGTGCCAGCAGCCAAGATGTGGGCGGGGCCGGGGAGCTGTTTTTT.

The rearrangement uses TRBV5-1 and TRBJ1-1; D is uncertain. With 0 bases removed from V and 2 bases from J, the gap between germline ends came to 14 bases. The CDR3 has 16 residues. Germline V lookup: CDR1 SGHRS, CDR2 YFSETQ. The CDR3 DNA reads TGCGCCAGCAGCTTGGTCGGGATCCCCTTTAACACTGAAGCTTTCTTT. Translated: CASSLVGIPFNTEAFF.

The chain couples TRBV5-5 to TRBJ1-4, with unresolved D. The V and J ends lost 3 bases and 0 bases respectively, with 6 bases between them. The CDR3 spans 14 residues. From germline, CDR1 is SGHKS and CDR2 YYEKEE (reference sequence). The CDR3 here is CASSSTATNEKLFF. The CDR3, as DNA: TGTGCCAGCAGCTCAACCGCAACTAATGAAAAACTGTTTTTT.

The V and J genes are TRBV4-1 and TRBJ1-5; D call uncertain. Trimming left V 4 bases short and J 0 bases short, with 13 bases between. The CDR3 has 16 residues. Germline CDR1 reads MGHRA; CDR2 reads YSYEKL. The CDR3 sequence is CASSLRTDNSNQPQHF. In DNA form, the CDR3 reads TGCGCCAGCAGCCTCCGGACGGATAATAGCAATCAGCCCCAGCATTTT.

The CDR3 DNA reads TGCGCCAGCAGCCAAGATCTGGCAGGGGGTAATGAAAAACTGTTTTTT. Protein product: CASSQDLAGGNEKLFF. The chain recombines TRBV4-1 with TRBJ1-4, with 7 bases that match TRBD1. The CDR3 spans 16 residues. J lost 4 bases, V lost 0 bases, and 5 bases had no gene match. Germline values: CDR1 MGHRA, CDR2 YSYEKL.

V is TRBV5-6 and J is TRBJ1-1, with no clear D. From germline, CDR1 is SGHDT and CDR2 YYEEEE. The CDR3 consists of 13 residues. The V end lost 2 bases, the J end lost 3 bases, and 8 bases lay between the germline ends. The DNA for the CDR3 is TGTGCCAGCAGCTTCTCGTGGTACACTGAAGCTTTCTTT. This encodes CASSFSWYTEAFF.

Here the CDR3 reads CASSRDRDYGYTF. The CDR3 DNA is TGTGCCAGCAGCAGGGACAGGGACTATGGCTACACCTTC. The gene calls are TRBV5-8 and TRBJ1-2, with TRBD1 matching over 9 bases. Germline CDR1 is SGHTS and CDR2 is YDEGEE. V lost 4 bases and J lost 3; bases outside the gene matches: 1. The CDR3 has 13 amino acids. Together with reference TRBV5-8 and TRBJ1-2, the CDR3 gives the full variable domain: EAGVTQSPTHLIKTRGQQATLRCSPISGHTSVYWYQQALGLGLQFLLWYDEGEERNRGNFPPRFSGRQFPNYSSELNVNALELEDSALYLCASSRDRDYGYTFGSGTRLTVV.

This chain connects TRBV5-4 to TRBJ1-4; 10 bases agree with TRBD1. The CDR3 has 17 residues. Unmatched junction bases numbered 9, after V lost 3 bases and J lost 4 bases. Germline V gives CDR1 SGHNT, CDR2 YYREEE (reference sequence). In DNA form, the CDR3 reads TGTGCCAGCAGCTCCTCCCGGGACAGGGGAGGTAATGAAAAACTGTTTTTT. This codes for CASSSSRDRGGNEKLFF.

The chain couples TRBV18 to TRBJ1-5; unclear D gene. The germline CDR1 and CDR2 sequences are KGHSH and LQKENI. Trimming took off 3 bases at V and 4 bases at J, with 10 bases between the two ends. This CDR3 region has 14 residues. This chain's CDR3 is CASSPAELNQPQHF. The CDR3 nucleotides are TGTGCCAGCTCACCCGCGGAACTAAATCAGCCCCAGCATTTT.

This sequence joins TRBV11-2 and TRBJ1-1; D call uncertain. Trimming pared 4 bases from V and 3 bases from J, leaving 6 bases between. CDR1 and CDR2 (germline): SGHAT, FQNNGV. This CDR3 region has 12 residues. CDR3 sequence: CASSYAYTEAFF. The CDR3 nucleotides read TGTGCCAGCAGCTATGCGTACACTGAAGCTTTCTTT.

CDR3 protein: CASSGARDRSNTEAFF. Written as DNA, the CDR3 is TGTGCCAGCAGTGGTGCCCGGGACAGATCGAACACTGAAGCTTTCTTT. The chain recombines TRBV7-6 with TRBJ1-1; 7 bases fit TRBD1. Germline CDR1 SGHVS, CDR2 FNYEAQ. This CDR3 has 16 residues. The V gene end was trimmed by 6 bases and the J gene end by 1 base; junction bases not matched to a gene: 11.

The J gene is TRBJ1-2, the V gene TRBV29-1; a possible D gene is TRBD1 (6 bases). The CDR3 loop spans 16 amino acids. The germline gives CDR1 SQVTM, CDR2 ANQGSEA. The V end was cut by 7 bases, the J end by 0 bases, with 21 bases between. As DNA, the CDR3 is TGCAGCGCCTCAACCCCCGACAGGACCTCTAACTATGGCTACACCTTC. Amino acid sequence: CSASTPDRTSNYGYTF.

The chain couples TRBV6-6 to TRBJ2-1; unclear D gene. Germline-derived CDR1 and CDR2 are MNHNY and SVGAGI (reference sequence). CDR3 length: 16 residues. The V end lost 6 bases, the J end lost 5 bases, and 20 bases lay between the germline ends. The CDR3 loop reads CASSPPRVIRDNEQFF. The CDR3 bases are TGTGCCAGCAGCCCCCCCCGAGTCATCCGGGACAATGAGCAGTTCTTC.

The gene calls are TRBV7-9 and TRBJ2-7; 8 positions agree with TRBD2. The germline CDR1 and CDR2 sequences are SEHNR and FQNEAQ (reference sequence). J was trimmed by 3 bases and V by 6 bases; bases with no gene match: 10. There are 15 residues in the CDR3. Here the CDR3 reads CASSPRGGGGYEQYF. DNA of the CDR3: TGTGCCAGCAGTCCCCGGGGGGGCGGTGGCTACGAGCAGTACTTC.

The V call is TRBV15, the J call TRBJ1-5, with D uncertain. Germline V gene data show CDR1 as LNHNV and CDR2 as YYDKDF (reference sequence). V gave up 1 base and J gave up 1 base, with 5 bases separating them. The CDR3 has 14 residues. As DNA, the CDR3 is TGTGCCACCAGCAGAGGAGCAAGCAATCAGCCCCAGCATTTT. This gives the protein CATSRGASNQPQHF.

The DNA for the CDR3 is TGTGCCAGCAGTACCGGGACAGGGGTAGTACATTCACCCCTCCACTTT. This sequence encodes CASSTGTGVVHSPLHF. The chain links TRBV7-9 to TRBJ1-6, with TRBD1 identical over 10 bases. The length of the CDR3 is 16 residues. The V gene end was trimmed by 6 bases and the J gene end by 8 bases; junction bases not matched to a gene: 10. CDR1 and CDR2 from the germline V gene are SEHNR and FQNEAQ (reference sequence).